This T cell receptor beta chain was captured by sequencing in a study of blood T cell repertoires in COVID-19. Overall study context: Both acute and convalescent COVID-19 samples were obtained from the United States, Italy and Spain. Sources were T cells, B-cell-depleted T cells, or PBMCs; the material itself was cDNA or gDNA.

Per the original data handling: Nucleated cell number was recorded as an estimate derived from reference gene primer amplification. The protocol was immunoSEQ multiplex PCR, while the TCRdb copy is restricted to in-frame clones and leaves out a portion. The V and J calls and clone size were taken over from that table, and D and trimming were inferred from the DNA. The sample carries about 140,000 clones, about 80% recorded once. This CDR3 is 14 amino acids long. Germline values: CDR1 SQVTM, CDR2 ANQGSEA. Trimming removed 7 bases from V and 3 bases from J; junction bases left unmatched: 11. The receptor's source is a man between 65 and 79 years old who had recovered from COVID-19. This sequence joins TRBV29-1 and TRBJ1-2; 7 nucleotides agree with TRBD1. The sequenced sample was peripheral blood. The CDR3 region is CSALTNDRDYGYTF. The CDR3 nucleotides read TGCAGCGCCCTAACTAACGACAGGGACTATGGCTACACCTTC. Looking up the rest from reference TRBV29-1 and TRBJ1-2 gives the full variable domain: SAVISQKPSRDICQRGTSLTIQCQVDSQVTMMFWYRQQPGQSLTLIATANQGSEATYESGFVIDKFPISRPNLTFSTLTVSNMSPEDSSIYLCSALTNDRDYGYTFGSGTRLTVV.